This T cell receptor (beta chain) was retrieved from a study of blood T cell repertoires in COVID-19. Across the whole study: The United States, Italy and Spain were the sources of the acute and convalescent COVID-19 samples. PBMCs, B-cell-depleted T cells, or T cells provided the cDNA or gDNA that made up the material.

V was clipped by 10 bases and J by 0 bases, with 15 bases between them. CDR1 and CDR2 (germline): KGHSH, LQKENI. The CDR3 consists of 14 residues. Per the original data handling: Estimation of nucleated cell counts was performed using reference gene primer amplification. Sequencing used immunoSEQ multiplex PCR; TCRdb keeps in-frame clones, though not all of them. V, J and clone size reflect that table, while D and trimming were determined from the DNA. The sample holds 150,000 or so clones, 86% seen once. This clonotype was obtained from a man in his fifties or sixties with active or convalescent COVID-19. The chain links TRBV18 to TRBJ1-1, with a weak D call TRBD1 (5 bases). Sequencing used peripheral blood. CDR3 DNA sequence: TGTGCCACCCGTTGGGGGGGAATGAACACTGAAGCTTTCTTT. This gives the protein CATRWGGMNTEAFF.